This T cell receptor (beta chain) was observed in a study of cytomegalovirus exposure and HLA in healthy donors. Broader study findings: Associated with cytomegalovirus, according to the listing, were 170 or so TCR beta chains.

Details on this clone: As yet, its antigen is unknown.

CDR3 length: 17 amino acids. The method was immunoSEQ multiplex PCR; TCRdb's version includes in-frame clones alone and lacks a portion of them. The sample includes 150,000 to 200,000 clones, around 89% of them seen just once. Sequencing input: PBMCs. The TCR originated in a man in his late teens or twenties in good health and CMV-seronegative. The chain employs TRBV12-1 and TRBJ2-2; TRBD2, the table's D call, was not compared with the DNA. TRBV12-1 is an annotated pseudogene. The CDR3 is CASSPPGRTPNTGELFF. CDR3 coding DNA: TGTGCCAGCAGCCCACCGGGGAGGACCCCGAACACCGGGGAGCTGTTTTTT.